These 21 T cell receptor beta chains came from one sample sequenced in a study of blood T cells in healthy people across ages. For the second PCR, which ran for about 6 to 12 cycles, a sample-barcoded 5' primer and a J-beta primer mix were used. TCRdb re-called the 5' RACE reads through MiXCR, storing one row per CDR3 protein. The sample consists of about 930,000 distinct CDR3 sequences, 29% of them appearing once. A further study also used this sample, focusing on T cells of mothers and their children.

The sample comprised blood. The receptors come from a woman in her thirties or forties in good health.

This clonotype was detected a few times. The chain couples TRBV20-1 to TRBJ2-3, with D tentatively TRBD2 (7 bases). Trimming shortened V by 6 bases and J by 4 bases, and 14 bases separated the two germline ends. The length of the CDR3 is 13 residues. CDR1 DFQATT and CDR2 SNEGSKA come from the germline V gene (reference sequence). CDR3 sequence (DNA): TGCAGTGCCCCAGGGGACTACCCAGATACGCAGTATTTT. Protein product: CSAPGDYPDTQYF.

This clonotype was counted a few times. The chain carries TRBV3-1 and TRBJ2-7, with TRBD2 as a possible D gene (5 bases). The germline CDR1 and CDR2 sequences are LGHDT and YNNKEL (reference sequence). This CDR3 is 15 amino acids long. The V gene lost 1 base and the J gene lost 5 bases, with 15 bases spanning the gap. CDR3: CASSQGRRGLHEQYF. DNA of the CDR3: TGTGCCAGCAGCCAAGGGAGGAGAGGTTTGCACGAGCAGTACTTC.

There are a few counts of this clonotype. This sequence joins TRBV11-1 and TRBJ1-1; TRBD1 might be the D (6 bases). Germline CDR1 SGHAT, CDR2 FQDESV (reference sequence). Between the trimmed V and J ends, which lost 5 bases and 6 bases, there was a span of 22 bases. The length of the CDR3 is 16 residues. The CDR3 is CASSPLGGGRHSEAFF. In DNA form, the CDR3 reads TGTGCCAGCAGCCCCTTGGGGGGCGGTAGGCATTCTGAAGCTTTCTTT.

As for this clonotype: The junction does not match germline at one end; this may be a read error. V gene TRBV7-8 combines with J gene TRBJ2-3; D is unclear. In germline, CDR1 is SGHVS, CDR2 FQNEAQ. This CDR3 has 14 residues. CDR3 in DNA: TGTGCCCGCAGCTTAGTGTCCAGCCCAGATACGCAGTATTTT. Encoded protein: CARSLVSSPDTQYF.

This clonotype was counted a few times. The V gene is TRBV10-3, the J gene TRBJ1-5, with a possible D match to TRBD1 (5 bases). The CDR3 has 11 amino acids. V was clipped by 10 bases and J by 6 bases, with 10 bases between them. Per the germline V gene, CDR1 is ENHRY and CDR2 is SYGVKD. The CDR3 DNA is TGTGCCACCGGGGGTGCTCAGCCCCAGCATTTT. Translation gives CATGGAQPQHF.

J is TRBJ2-5 and V is TRBV10-3, with 7 bases matching TRBD1. This CDR3 is built from 13 residues. Trimming removed 5 bases from V and 11 bases from J; junction bases left unmatched: 11. Germline assignment: CDR1 ENHRY and CDR2 SYGVKD. The CDR3 loop is CAISHEQGNEQYF. The CDR3 DNA reads TGTGCCATCAGTCACGAACAGGGGAATGAGCAGTACTTC.

This clonotype was observed at least ten times. The chain links TRBV7-8 to TRBJ2-7; D perhaps matches TRBD2 (6 bases). Trimming left V 0 bases short and J 2 bases short, with 11 bases between. Germline values: CDR1 SGHVS, CDR2 FQNEAQ. This CDR3 contains 15 residues. CDR3 nucleotide sequence: TGTGCCAGCAGCTTAGCGGGGCGGGGAGCCTACGAGCAGTACTTC. Amino acid sequence: CASSLAGRGAYEQYF.

This clonotype came up many times. The chain combines TRBV4-1 with TRBJ1-4; the D is unclear. The CDR3 is 14 residues long. Germline loops: CDR1 MGHRA, CDR2 YSYEKL. V dropped 4 bases and J dropped 6 bases, with 12 bases sitting between them. The CDR3 here is CASSLQERDEKLFF. The CDR3 DNA reads TGCGCCAGCAGCCTTCAGGAGAGGGATGAAAAACTGTTTTTT.

This clonotype appeared once. This sequence joins TRBV7-2 and TRBJ1-2; no reliable D call. V lost 1 base, J lost 13 bases, and 13 bases lay in between. The CDR3 contains 12 residues. Germline-derived CDR1 and CDR2 are SGHTA and FQGNSA. The CDR3 protein is CASSLGPRGSTF. In DNA, the CDR3 is TGTGCCAGCAGCTTAGGCCCCCGGGGAAGCACCTTC. Full variable domain (remainder filled in from reference TRBV7-2 and TRBJ1-2): GAGVSQSPSNKVTEKGKDVELRCDPISGHTALYWYRQSLGQGLEFLIYFQGNSAPDKSGLPSDRFSAERTGGSVSTLTIQRTQQEDSAVYLCASSLGPRGSTFGSGTRLTVV.

The rearrangement joins TRBV3-1 to TRBJ1-4; 8 bases map to TRBD1. This CDR3 is built from 15 residues. The V segment lost 4 bases and the J segment 7 bases; nucleotides outside the gene matches: 8. The germline V gene encodes CDR1 LGHDT and CDR2 YNNKEL (reference sequence). The CDR3 DNA is TGTGCCAGCAGCCTTAAGAGACAGGGGCCTGAAAAACTGTTTTTT. This encodes CASSLKRQGPEKLFF.

This clonotype was observed a handful of times. The chain links TRBV27 to TRBJ2-7; TRBD1 matches 8 bases. The V segment lost 5 bases and the J segment 2 bases; nucleotides outside the gene matches: 8. This CDR3 comprises 15 residues. The germline CDR1 and CDR2 sequences are MNHEY and SMNVEV (reference sequence). This CDR3 is CASSPGTGVAYEQYF. CDR3 sequence (DNA): TGTGCCAGCAGTCCCGGGACAGGCGTCGCCTACGAGCAGTACTTC.

At least ten counts were recorded for this clonotype. This chain links TRBV4-1 with TRBJ2-1, with 8 bases that match TRBD1. CDR1 is MGHRA and CDR2 is YSYEKL in the germline V gene. CDR3 length: 15 amino acids. Trimming at V came to 2 bases and at J to 6 bases, leaving 6 bases not matched to a gene. The DNA of the CDR3 is TGCGCCAGCAGCCAACCAGGGGGCGGTGGCAATGAGCAGTTCTTC. Protein: CASSQPGGGGNEQFF.

Comment on this clonotype: A clone one base away is much larger, so this may be a read error. The chain has TRBV7-3 and TRBJ2-5; D might be TRBD2 (5 bases). The J call may not be correct, given that the DNA end is closer to TRBJ2-7. Looked up from germline, CDR1 is SGHTA and CDR2 is FQGTGA. This CDR3 has 14 residues. The CDR3 spells CAGSLSSGAGEQYF. For the CDR3, the DNA is TGTGCCGGCAGCTTAAGCTCAGGCGCGGGCGAGCAGTACTTC.

This clonotype was counted a few times. The chain employs TRBV27 and TRBJ2-3, with D perhaps TRBD1 (5 bases). Trimming took off 9 bases at V and 2 bases at J, with 18 bases between the two ends. The CDR3 loop spans 15 amino acids. Germline V gene lookup returns CDR1 MNHEY and CDR2 SMNVEV (reference sequence). The CDR3 nucleotides read TGTGCCAGTACCCGGACACGGGTAGCCACAGATACGCAGTATTTT. Its translation is CASTRTRVATDTQYF.

For this clonotype: This may arise from a read error, as a much more abundant clone is one base away. The V and J genes are TRBV4-1 and TRBJ2-7; 7 bases line up with TRBD1. V dropped 3 bases and J dropped 0; count of bases not matched to a gene: 5. The CDR3 is 15 amino acids. Germline V gene lookup returns CDR1 MGHRA and CDR2 YSYEKL. CDR3 bases: TGCGCCAGCAGCCAGATGACAGGGAGCTCCTACGAGCAGTACTTC. This codes for CASSQMTGSSYEQYF.

The rearrangement joins TRBV9 to TRBJ2-2; possibly TRBD1 for D (5 bases). V lost 3 bases and J lost 5, with 14 bases in between. Germline assignment: CDR1 SGDLS and CDR2 YYNGEE. The CDR3 spans 15 residues. Here the CDR3 DNA reads TGTGCCAGCAGCGCGAGATCCAGGGAAACCGGGGAGCTGTTTTTT. Its translation is CASSARSRETGELFF.

This clonotype has just a few counts. This chain joins TRBV7-8 and TRBJ1-5; a possible D gene is TRBD1 (6 bases). CDR1 SGHVS and CDR2 FQNEAQ come from the germline V gene. V dropped 1 base and J dropped 5 bases, with 12 bases sitting between them. The CDR3 runs 15 residues. CDR3 DNA sequence: TGTGCCAGCAGCTTAGGGGCAGGGGCATATCAGCCCCAGCATTTT. Amino acids: CASSLGAGAYQPQHF.

This clonotype came up a few times. The chain employs TRBV28 and TRBJ1-6; no definite D call. Germline V gives CDR1 MDHEN, CDR2 SYDVKM. V lost 6 bases and J lost 12, with 21 bases in between. The CDR3 length is 15 residues. CDR3 bases: TGTGCCAGCAGGACCCTCTATGGTCCTTTTTTACCCCTCCACTTT. Translated, it gives CASRTLYGPFLPLHF.

This clonotype showed up just a few times. V and J are TRBV4-1 and TRBJ2-1; 7 bases are a match to TRBD1. The junction had 5 bases not matched to a gene; V was cut back by 2 bases and J by 4 bases. CDR3 length: 15 residues. The V gene's germline CDR1 is MGHRA and CDR2 YSYEKL. CDR3 amino acids: CASSQSDRIYNEQFF. Written as DNA, the CDR3 is TGCGCCAGCAGCCAATCGGACAGGATATACAATGAGCAGTTCTTC.

Many counts were recorded for this clonotype. The gene calls are TRBV5-1 and TRBJ1-1, with 8 positions matching TRBD1. The V segment lost 8 bases and the J segment 0 bases; nucleotides outside the gene matches: 9. The CDR3 loop spans 15 amino acids. In germline, CDR1 is SGHRS, CDR2 YFSETQ. The CDR3 sequence: CASSQGASLNTEAFF. CDR3 nucleotides: TGCGCCAGTTCCCAGGGGGCTTCCCTGAACACTGAAGCTTTCTTT.

The chain joins TRBV7-2 to TRBJ2-1; D gene uncertain. The end of the DNA aligns better with TRBJ2-7, so the J call may be wrong. Germline-derived CDR1 and CDR2 are SGHTA and FQGNSA. CDR3 size: 14 residues. This chain's CDR3 is CASSSAGSYNEQYF. In DNA form, the CDR3 reads TGTGCCAGCAGCTCCGCCGGGTCCTACAATGAGCAGTACTTC.